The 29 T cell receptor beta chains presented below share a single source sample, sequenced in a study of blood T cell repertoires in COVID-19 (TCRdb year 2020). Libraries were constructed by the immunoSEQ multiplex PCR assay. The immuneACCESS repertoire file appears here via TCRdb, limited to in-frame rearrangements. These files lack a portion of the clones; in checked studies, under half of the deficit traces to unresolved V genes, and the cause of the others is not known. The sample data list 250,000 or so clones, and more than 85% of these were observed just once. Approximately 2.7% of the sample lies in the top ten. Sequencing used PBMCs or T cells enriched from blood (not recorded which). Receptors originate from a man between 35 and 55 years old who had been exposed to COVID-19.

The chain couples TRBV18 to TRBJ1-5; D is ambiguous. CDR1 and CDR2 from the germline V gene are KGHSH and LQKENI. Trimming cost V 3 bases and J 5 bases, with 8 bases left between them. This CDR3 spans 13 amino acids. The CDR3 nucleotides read TGTGCCAGCTCACCCCACTTCGATCAGCCCCAGCATTTT. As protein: CASSPHFDQPQHF.

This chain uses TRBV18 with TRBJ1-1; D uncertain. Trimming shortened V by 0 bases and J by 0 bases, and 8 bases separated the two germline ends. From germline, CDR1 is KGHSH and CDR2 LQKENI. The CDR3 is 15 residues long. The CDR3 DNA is TGTGCCAGCTCACCACCTGAAGCTTTGAACACTGAAGCTTTCTTT. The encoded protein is CASSPPEALNTEAFF.

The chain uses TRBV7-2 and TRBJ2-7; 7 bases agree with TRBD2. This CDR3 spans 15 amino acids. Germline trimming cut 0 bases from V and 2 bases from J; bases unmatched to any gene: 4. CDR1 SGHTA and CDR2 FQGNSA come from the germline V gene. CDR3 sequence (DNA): TGTGCCAGCAGCTTAGCCAGCGGGGCCCCCTACGAGCAGTACTTC. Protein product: CASSLASGAPYEQYF.

The CDR3 region has the DNA TGTGCCAGCAGCTTGGTCGTGTCGGGTGACACTGAAGCTTTCTTT. Protein sequence: CASSLVVSGDTEAFF. V is TRBV5-5 and J is TRBJ1-1; D is undetermined. The CDR3 runs to 15 residues. The V end was cut by 0 bases, the J end by 3 bases, with 12 bases between. CDR1 and CDR2 (germline): SGHKS, YYEKEE (reference sequence).

The CDR3 loop reads CASSLSGPGQGMETQYF. In nucleotides, the CDR3 is TGTGCCAGCAGCTTATCCGGACCGGGACAGGGGATGGAGACCCAGTACTTC. The chain is built from TRBV7-3 and TRBJ2-5, with 10 bases lining up with TRBD1. V gave up 2 bases and J gave up 5 bases; unmatched junction bases: 11. CDR3 length: 17 residues. Germline CDR1 reads SGHTA; CDR2 reads FQGTGA.

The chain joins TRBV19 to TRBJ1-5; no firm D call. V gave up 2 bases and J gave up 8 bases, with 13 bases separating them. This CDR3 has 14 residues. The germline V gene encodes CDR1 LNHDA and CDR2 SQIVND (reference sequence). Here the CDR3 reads CASSIREGPEPQHF. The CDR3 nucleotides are TGTGCCAGTAGTATACGGGAAGGGCCCGAGCCCCAGCATTTT.

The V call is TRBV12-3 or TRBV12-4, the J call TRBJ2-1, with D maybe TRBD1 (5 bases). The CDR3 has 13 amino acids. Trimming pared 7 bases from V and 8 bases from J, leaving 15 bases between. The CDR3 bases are TGTGCCAGCAACCAGGGTATTAAGGATGAGCAGTTCTTC. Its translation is CASNQGIKDEQFF.

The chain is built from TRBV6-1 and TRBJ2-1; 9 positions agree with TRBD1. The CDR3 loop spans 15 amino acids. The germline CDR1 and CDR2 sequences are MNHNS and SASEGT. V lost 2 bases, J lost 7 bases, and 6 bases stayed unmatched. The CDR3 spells CASSERDRAKNEQFF. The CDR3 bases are TGTGCCAGCAGTGAAAGGGACAGGGCTAAAAATGAGCAGTTCTTC.

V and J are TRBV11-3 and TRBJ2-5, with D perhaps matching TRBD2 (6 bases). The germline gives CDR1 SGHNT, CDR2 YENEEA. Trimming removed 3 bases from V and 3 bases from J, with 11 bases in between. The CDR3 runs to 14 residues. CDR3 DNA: TGTGCCAGCAGCTTTTCTAGCGTAGAAGAGACCCAGTACTTC. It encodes CASSFSSVEETQYF.

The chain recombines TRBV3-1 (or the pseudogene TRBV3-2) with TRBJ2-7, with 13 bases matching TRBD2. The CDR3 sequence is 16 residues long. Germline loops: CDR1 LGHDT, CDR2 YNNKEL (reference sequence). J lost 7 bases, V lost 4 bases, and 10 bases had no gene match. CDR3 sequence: CASSPHTSGRAIEQYF. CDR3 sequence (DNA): TGTGCCAGCAGCCCCCACACTAGCGGGAGGGCCATAGAGCAGTACTTC.

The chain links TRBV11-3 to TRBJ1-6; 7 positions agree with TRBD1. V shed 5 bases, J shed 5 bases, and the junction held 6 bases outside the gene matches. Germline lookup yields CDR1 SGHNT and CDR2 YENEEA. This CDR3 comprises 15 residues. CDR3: CASSPGTVDNSPLHF. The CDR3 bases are TGTGCCAGCAGCCCCGGGACAGTAGATAATTCACCCCTCCACTTT. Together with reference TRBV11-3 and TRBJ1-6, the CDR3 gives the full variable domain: EAGVVQSPRYKIIEKKQPVAFWCNPISGHNTLYWYLQNLGQGPELLIRYENEEAVDDSQLPKDRFSAERLKGVDSTLKIQPAELGDSAVYLCASSPGTVDNSPLHFGNGTRLTVT.

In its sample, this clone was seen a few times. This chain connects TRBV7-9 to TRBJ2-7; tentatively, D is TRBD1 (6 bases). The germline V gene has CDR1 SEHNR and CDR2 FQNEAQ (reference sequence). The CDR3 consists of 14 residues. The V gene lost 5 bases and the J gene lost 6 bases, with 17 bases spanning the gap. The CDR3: CASSVVGQLGEQYF. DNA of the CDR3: TGTGCCAGCAGCGTAGTCGGACAGCTCGGCGAGCAGTACTTC.

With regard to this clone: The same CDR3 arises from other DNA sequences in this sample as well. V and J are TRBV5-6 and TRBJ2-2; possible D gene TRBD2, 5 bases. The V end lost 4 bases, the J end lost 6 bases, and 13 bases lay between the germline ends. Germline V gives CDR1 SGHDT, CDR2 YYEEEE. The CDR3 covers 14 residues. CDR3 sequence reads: CASSIQGAAGELFF. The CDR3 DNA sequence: TGTGCCAGCAGCATACAAGGAGCGGCCGGGGAGCTGTTTTTT.

The CDR3 DNA is TGTGCCAGCAGCCCGGGGACTAACAATGAGCAGTTCTTC. Protein product: CASSPGTNNEQFF. J is TRBJ2-1 and V is TRBV25-1; 7 bases are shared with TRBD2. Trimming took 6 bases from V and 5 from J; bases not matched to a gene: 4. There are 13 residues in the CDR3. The germline CDR1 and CDR2 sequences are MGHDK and SYGVNS.

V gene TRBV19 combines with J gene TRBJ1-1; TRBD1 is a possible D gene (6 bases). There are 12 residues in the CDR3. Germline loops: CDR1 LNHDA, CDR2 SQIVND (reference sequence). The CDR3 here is CGSTGLNTEAFF. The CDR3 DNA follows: TGTGGGTCGACAGGTTTGAACACTGAAGCTTTCTTT.

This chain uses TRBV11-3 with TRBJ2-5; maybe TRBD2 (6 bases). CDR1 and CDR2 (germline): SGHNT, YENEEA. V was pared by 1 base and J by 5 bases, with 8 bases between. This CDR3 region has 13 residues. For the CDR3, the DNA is TGTGCCAGCAGCTTAGTTGGAGGGGAGACCCAGTACTTC. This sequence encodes CASSLVGGETQYF.

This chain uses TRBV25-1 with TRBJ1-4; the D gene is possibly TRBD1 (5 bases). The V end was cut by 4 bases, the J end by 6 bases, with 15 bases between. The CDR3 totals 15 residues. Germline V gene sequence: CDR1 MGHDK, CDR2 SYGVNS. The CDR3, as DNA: TGTGCCAGCAGTGGTGGACAAAGCACATATGAAAAACTGTTTTTT. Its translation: CASSGGQSTYEKLFF.

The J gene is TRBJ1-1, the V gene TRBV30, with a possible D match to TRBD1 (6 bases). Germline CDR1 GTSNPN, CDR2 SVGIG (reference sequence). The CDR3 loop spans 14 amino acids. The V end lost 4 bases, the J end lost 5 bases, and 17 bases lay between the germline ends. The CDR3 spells CAWIPLQGQTEAFF. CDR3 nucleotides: TGTGCCTGGATCCCGCTCCAGGGGCAAACTGAAGCTTTCTTT. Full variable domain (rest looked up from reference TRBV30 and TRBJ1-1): SQTIHQWPATLVQPVGSPLSLECTVEGTSNPNLYWYRQAAGRGLQLLFYSVGIGQISSEVPQNLSASRPQDRQFILSSKKLLLSDSGFYLCAWIPLQGQTEAFFGQGTRLTVV.

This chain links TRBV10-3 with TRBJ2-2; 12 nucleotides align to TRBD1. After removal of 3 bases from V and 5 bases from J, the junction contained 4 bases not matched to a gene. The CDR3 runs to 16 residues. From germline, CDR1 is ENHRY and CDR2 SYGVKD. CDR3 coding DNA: TGTGCCATCAGTGACCGGGACAGGGGGCAAACCGGGGAGCTGTTTTTT. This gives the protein CAISDRDRGQTGELFF.

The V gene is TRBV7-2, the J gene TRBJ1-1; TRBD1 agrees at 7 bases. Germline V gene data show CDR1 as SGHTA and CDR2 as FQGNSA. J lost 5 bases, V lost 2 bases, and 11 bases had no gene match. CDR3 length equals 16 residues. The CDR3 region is CASSLRPRQGWTEAFF. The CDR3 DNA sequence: TGTGCCAGCAGCTTACGCCCTCGACAGGGTTGGACTGAAGCTTTCTTT.

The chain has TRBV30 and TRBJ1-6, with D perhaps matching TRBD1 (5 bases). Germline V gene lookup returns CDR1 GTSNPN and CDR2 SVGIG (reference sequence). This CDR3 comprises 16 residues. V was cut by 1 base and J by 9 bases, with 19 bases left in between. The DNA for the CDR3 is TGTGCCTGGAGTGAGCCAGGATGGGGCTCAATTTCACCCCTCCACTTT. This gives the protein CAWSEPGWGSISPLHF.

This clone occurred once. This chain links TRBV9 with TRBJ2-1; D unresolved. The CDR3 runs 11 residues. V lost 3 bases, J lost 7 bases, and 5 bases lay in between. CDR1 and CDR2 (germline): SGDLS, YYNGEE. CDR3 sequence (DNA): TGTGCCAGCAGCGAATCTAATGAGCAGTTCTTC. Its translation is CASSESNEQFF.

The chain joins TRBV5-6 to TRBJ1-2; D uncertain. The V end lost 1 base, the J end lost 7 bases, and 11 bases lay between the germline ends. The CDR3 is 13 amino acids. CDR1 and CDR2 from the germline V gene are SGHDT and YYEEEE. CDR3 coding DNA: TGTGCCAGCAGCTTGTCGCATAATAGTGGCTACACCTTC. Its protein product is CASSLSHNSGYTF.

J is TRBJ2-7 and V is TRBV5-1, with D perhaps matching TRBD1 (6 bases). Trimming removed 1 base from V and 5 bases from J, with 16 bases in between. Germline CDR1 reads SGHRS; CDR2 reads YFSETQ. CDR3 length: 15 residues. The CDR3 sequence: CASSLWSGDINEQYF. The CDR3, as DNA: TGCGCCAGCAGCTTGTGGTCAGGGGATATTAACGAGCAGTACTTC.

The CDR3 protein is CSVEYRDRASYEQYF. The CDR3 DNA reads as TGCAGCGTTGAATACCGGGACAGGGCCTCCTACGAGCAGTACTTC. The rearrangement links TRBV29-1 to TRBJ2-7, with 9 bases fitting TRBD1. The germline gives CDR1 SQVTM, CDR2 ANQGSEA. The length of the CDR3 is 15 residues. V lost 2 bases, J lost 0 bases, and 5 bases stayed unmatched.

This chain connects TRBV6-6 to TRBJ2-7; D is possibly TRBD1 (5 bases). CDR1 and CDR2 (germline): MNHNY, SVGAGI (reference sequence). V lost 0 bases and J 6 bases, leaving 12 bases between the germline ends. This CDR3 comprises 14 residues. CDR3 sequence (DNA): TGTGCCAGCAGTTACTCCAGGACAAATGGCGAGCAGTACTTC. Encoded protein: CASSYSRTNGEQYF.

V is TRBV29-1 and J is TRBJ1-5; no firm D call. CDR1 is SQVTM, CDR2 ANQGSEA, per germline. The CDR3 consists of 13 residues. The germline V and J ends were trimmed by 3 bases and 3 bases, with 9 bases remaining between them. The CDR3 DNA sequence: TGCAGCGTTGAGGAGGGTAACAATCAGCCCCAGCATTTT. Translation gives CSVEEGNNQPQHF.

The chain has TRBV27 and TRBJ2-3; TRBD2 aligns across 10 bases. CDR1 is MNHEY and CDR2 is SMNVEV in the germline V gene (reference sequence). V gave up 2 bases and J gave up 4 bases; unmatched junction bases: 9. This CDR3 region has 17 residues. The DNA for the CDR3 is TGTGCCAGCAGTTTAGGACTAGCGGAAGGGTTGGCAGATACGCAGTATTTT. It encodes CASSLGLAEGLADTQYF.

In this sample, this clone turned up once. CDR3 residues: CASSNGGSGSNEQFF. In nucleotides, the CDR3 is TGTGCCAGCTCCAACGGGGGCAGCGGGAGTAATGAGCAGTTCTTC. The chain joins TRBV18 to TRBJ2-1, with 8 bases lining up with TRBD2. Germline V gene data show CDR1 as KGHSH and CDR2 as LQKENI. J lost 7 bases, V lost 6 bases, and 11 bases had no gene match. The length of the CDR3 is 15 residues.